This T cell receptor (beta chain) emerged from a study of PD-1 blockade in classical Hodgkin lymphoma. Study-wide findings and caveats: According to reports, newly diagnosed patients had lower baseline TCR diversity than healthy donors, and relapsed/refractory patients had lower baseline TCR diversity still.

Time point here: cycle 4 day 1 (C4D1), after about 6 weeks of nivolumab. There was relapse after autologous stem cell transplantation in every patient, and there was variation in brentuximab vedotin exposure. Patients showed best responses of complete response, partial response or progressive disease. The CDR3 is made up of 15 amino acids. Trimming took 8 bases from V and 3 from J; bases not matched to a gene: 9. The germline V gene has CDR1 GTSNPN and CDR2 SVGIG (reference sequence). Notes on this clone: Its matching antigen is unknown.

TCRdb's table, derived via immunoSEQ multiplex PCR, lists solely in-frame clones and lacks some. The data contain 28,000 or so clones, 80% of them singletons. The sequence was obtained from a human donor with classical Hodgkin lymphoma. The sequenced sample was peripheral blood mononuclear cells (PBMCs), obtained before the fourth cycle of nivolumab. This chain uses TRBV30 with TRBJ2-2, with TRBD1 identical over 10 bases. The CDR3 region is CALDGTGVYTGELFF. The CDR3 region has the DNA TGTGCCCTGGACGGGACAGGGGTATACACCGGGGAGCTGTTTTTT.